The 8 T cell receptor beta chains in this list originate from one sample, sequenced in a study of T cells after yellow fever vaccination. TCRdb used MiXCR to reprocess the 5' RACE reads, holding one entry per CDR3 protein. Of 200,000 to 300,000 distinct CDR3 sequences detected, about 7% appear once; the ten largest clones hold roughly 0.9%. Sequenced material: CD4+ T cells sorted from PBMCs, taken 15 days after the yellow fever booster vaccination. The receptors stem from a young man who received the YFV17D yellow fever vaccine.

This clonotype has more than one count but fewer than ten. V and J are TRBV11-3 and TRBJ2-3; TRBD2 matches 11 bases. In germline, CDR1 is SGHNT, CDR2 YENEEA. V shed 5 bases and J 8 bases; nucleotides not matched to a gene: 6. The CDR3 runs to 14 residues. As DNA, the CDR3 is TGTGCCAGCAGCCTGGGGACTAGCGGCATTACGCAGTATTTT. This gives the protein CASSLGTSGITQYF.

The chain joins TRBV4-2 to TRBJ1-1; perhaps TRBD1 as D (5 bases). The V gene lost 5 bases and the J gene lost 0 bases, with 10 bases spanning the gap. The CDR3 extends over 14 amino acids. Germline CDR1 is LGHNA and CDR2 is YNFKEQ. In nucleotides, the CDR3 is TGTGCCAGCAGCTTACAGGCAGTGAACACTGAAGCTTTCTTT. Translated: CASSLQAVNTEAFF.

This clonotype was counted a few times. V is TRBV7-2 and J is TRBJ2-3; the D is unclear. This CDR3 has 15 residues. Germline lookup yields CDR1 SGHTA and CDR2 FQGNSA. V was trimmed by 5 bases and J by 0 bases, leaving 12 bases between them. Here the CDR3 reads CASSLQTSSTDTQYF. The CDR3 coding sequence is TGTGCCAGCAGCCTTCAGACAAGTAGCACAGATACGCAGTATTTT.

The chain links TRBV7-2 to TRBJ1-3; D is undetermined. V dropped 5 bases and J dropped 0 bases, with 8 bases sitting between them. CDR3 size: 14 residues. Germline assignment: CDR1 SGHTA and CDR2 FQGNSA. The CDR3 reads CASSRKSSGNTIYF. The CDR3 DNA follows: TGTGCCAGCAGCCGGAAGTCCTCTGGAAACACCATATATTTT.

The rearrangement uses TRBV15 and TRBJ2-1; D might be TRBD2 (5 bases). Trimming pared 6 bases from V and 3 bases from J, leaving 9 bases between. The CDR3 runs to 13 residues. The V gene's germline CDR1 is LNHNV and CDR2 YYDKDF (reference sequence). The CDR3 protein is CATSNRDYNEQFF. The CDR3, as DNA: TGTGCCACCAGTAACCGGGACTACAATGAGCAGTTCTTC. The full variable domain, its missing parts supplied by reference TRBV15 and TRBJ2-1, is DAMVIQNPRYQVTQFGKPVTLSCSQTLNHNVMYWYQQKSSQAPKLLFHYYDKDFNNEADTPDNFQSRRPNTSFCFLDIRSPGLGDTAMYLCATSNRDYNEQFFGPGTRLTVL.

A few counts support this clonotype. The chain is built from TRBV15 and TRBJ2-7, with unresolved D. CDR1 and CDR2 from the germline V gene are LNHNV and YYDKDF (reference sequence). This CDR3 is 15 amino acids long. V dropped 0 bases and J dropped 0 bases, with 9 bases sitting between them. In nucleotides, the CDR3 is TGTGCCACCAGCAGAGATAGGATAGTCTCCTACGAGCAGTACTTC. Protein sequence: CATSRDRIVSYEQYF.

This clonotype showed up just a few times. The chain links TRBV11-2 to TRBJ2-1; unclear D gene. The germline V gene encodes CDR1 SGHAT and CDR2 FQNNGV. The V end was cut by 8 bases, the J end by 5 bases, with 13 bases between. The CDR3 has 13 amino acids. As DNA, the CDR3 is TGTGCCAGCCGCATCTTCCGGGACAATGAGCAGTTCTTC. Translating gives CASRIFRDNEQFF.

The sample holds many counts of this clonotype. The genes are TRBV19 and TRBJ2-1; 10 bases match TRBD2. The V gene end was trimmed by 2 bases and the J gene end by 5 bases; junction bases not matched to a gene: 9. Per germline, CDR1 LNHDA and CDR2 SQIVND (reference sequence). The length of the CDR3 is 17 residues. CDR3 nucleotide sequence: TGTGCCAGTAGTATAATTCATGGACTAGCGGAGAACAATGAGCAGTTCTTC. This translates into CASSIIHGLAENNEQFF. Full variable domain (rest looked up from reference TRBV19 and TRBJ2-1): DGGITQSPKYLFRKEGQNVTLSCEQNLNHDAMYWYRQDPGQGLRLIYYSQIVNDFQKGDIAEGYSVSREKKESFPLTVTSAQKNPTAFYLCASSIIHGLAENNEQFFGPGTRLTVL.